This T cell receptor (beta chain) was profiled in a study of CD8+CD57+ T cells in acquired aplastic anemia. Study context: Sorted CD4+ and CD8+ cells gave an average of about 3.4 ug of DNA. Study-level points and caveats: Between the patient and control groups, CD8+ Simpson's diversity did not differ significantly.

Germline CDR1 reads SGHRS; CDR2 reads YFSETQ. Trimming removed 0 bases at V and 4 bases at J, with 10 bases between. This CDR3 has 14 amino acids. This clonotype was detected many times. Its target is unknown. The template for TCR beta VDJ and CDR3 sequence profiling was genomic DNA. TCRdb fed the reads into MiXCR, producing one record per CDR3 protein. The sample shows around 140,000 distinct CDR3 sequences, roughly 40% of them seen only once. The gene calls are TRBV5-1 and TRBJ1-1; D gene unclear. The sequence was collected from a human donor in good health, serving as a control. Material: sorted CD4+, CD8+, or CD8+CD57+ T cells (not recorded which) from PBMCs. The CDR3 sequence is CASSLEVLGTEAFF. As DNA, the CDR3 is TGCGCCAGCAGCTTGGAAGTCCTCGGCACTGAAGCTTTCTTT.